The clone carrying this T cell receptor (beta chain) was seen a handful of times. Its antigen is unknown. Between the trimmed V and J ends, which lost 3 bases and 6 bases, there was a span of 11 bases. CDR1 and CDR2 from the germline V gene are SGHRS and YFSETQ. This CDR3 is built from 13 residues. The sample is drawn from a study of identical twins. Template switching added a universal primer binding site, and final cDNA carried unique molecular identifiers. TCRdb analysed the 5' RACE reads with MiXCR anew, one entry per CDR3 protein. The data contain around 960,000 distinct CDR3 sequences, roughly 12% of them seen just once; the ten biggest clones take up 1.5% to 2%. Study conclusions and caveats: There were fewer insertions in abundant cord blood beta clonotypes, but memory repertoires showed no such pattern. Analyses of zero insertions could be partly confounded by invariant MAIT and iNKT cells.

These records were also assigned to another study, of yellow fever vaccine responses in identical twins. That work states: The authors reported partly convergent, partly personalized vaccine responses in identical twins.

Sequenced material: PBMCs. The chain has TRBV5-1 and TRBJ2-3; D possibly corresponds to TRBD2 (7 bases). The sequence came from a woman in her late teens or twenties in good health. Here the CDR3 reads CASSSEGGDTQYF. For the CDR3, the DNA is TGCGCCAGCAGCTCCGAGGGGGGGGATACGCAGTATTTT. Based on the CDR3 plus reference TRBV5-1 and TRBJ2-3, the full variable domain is KAGVTQTPRYLIKTRGQQVTLSCSPISGHRSVSWYQQTPGQGLQFLFEYFSETQRNKGNFPGRFSGRQFSNSRSEMNVSTLELGDSALYLCASSSEGGDTQYFGPGTRLTVL.